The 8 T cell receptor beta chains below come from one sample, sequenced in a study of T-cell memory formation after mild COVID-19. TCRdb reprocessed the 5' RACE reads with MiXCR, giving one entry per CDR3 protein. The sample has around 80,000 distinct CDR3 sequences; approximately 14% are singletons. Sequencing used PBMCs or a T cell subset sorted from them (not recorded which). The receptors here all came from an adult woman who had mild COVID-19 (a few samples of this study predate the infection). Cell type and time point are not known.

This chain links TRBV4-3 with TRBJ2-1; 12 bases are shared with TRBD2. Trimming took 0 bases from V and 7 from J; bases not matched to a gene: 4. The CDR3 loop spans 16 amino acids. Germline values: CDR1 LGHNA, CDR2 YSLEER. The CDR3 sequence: CASSQDRTSGKNEQFF. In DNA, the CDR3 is TGCGCCAGCAGCCAAGATCGGACTAGCGGGAAGAATGAGCAGTTCTTC.

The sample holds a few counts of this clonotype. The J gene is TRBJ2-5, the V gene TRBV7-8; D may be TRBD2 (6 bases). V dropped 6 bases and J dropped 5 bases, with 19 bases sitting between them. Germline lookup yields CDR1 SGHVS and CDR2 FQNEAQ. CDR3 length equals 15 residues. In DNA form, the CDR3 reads TGTGCCAGCAGATCTACATGGGGGGACTGGGAGACCCAGTACTTC. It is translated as CASRSTWGDWETQYF.

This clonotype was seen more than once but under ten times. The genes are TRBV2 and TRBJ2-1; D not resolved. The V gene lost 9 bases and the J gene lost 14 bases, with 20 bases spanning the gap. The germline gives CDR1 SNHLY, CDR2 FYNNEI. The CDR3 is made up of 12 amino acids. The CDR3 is CARAKATLGEFF. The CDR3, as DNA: TGTGCCAGGGCCAAGGCCACTCTTGGGGAGTTCTTC.

CDR3 sequence reads: CASSLAGWRSYNEQFF. In nucleotides, the CDR3 is TGTGCCAGCAGCTTAGCGGGGTGGAGATCCTACAATGAGCAGTTCTTC. The V gene is TRBV7-8, the J gene TRBJ2-1; D gene ambiguous. This CDR3 has 16 amino acids. CDR1 SGHVS and CDR2 FQNEAQ come from the germline V gene. Trimming left V 0 bases short and J 1 base short, with 10 bases between.

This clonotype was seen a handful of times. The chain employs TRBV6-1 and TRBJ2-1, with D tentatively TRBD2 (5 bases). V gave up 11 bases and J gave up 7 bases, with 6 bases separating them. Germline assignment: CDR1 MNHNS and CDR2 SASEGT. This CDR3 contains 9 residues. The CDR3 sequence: CAGGNEQFF. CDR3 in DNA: TGTGCCGGCGGGAATGAGCAGTTCTTC.

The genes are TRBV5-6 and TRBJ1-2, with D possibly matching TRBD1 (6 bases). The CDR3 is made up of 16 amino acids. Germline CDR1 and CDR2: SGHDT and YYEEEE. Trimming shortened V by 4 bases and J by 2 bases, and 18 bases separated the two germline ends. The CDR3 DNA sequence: TGTGCCAGCAGCACAACGGGACAAAGACTGAACTATGGCTACACCTTC. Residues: CASSTTGQRLNYGYTF.

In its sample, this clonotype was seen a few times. CDR3 nucleotides: TGTGCCAGCAGCTTAGCGCAGTTGGTTCGCCCGATACAAGAGACCCAGTACTTC. This gives the protein CASSLAQLVRPIQETQYF. This chain connects TRBV7-9 to TRBJ2-5; no firm D call. This CDR3 has 18 amino acids. Per the germline V gene, CDR1 is SEHNR and CDR2 is FQNEAQ (reference sequence). V was trimmed by 0 bases and J by 2 bases, leaving 19 bases between them.

CDR3 residues: CSVVGLAYNEQFF. The CDR3 DNA reads TGCAGCGTTGTCGGACTAGCTTACAATGAGCAGTTCTTC. The chain uses TRBV29-1 and TRBJ2-1, with TRBD2 identical over 8 bases. V gave up 4 bases and J gave up 4 bases; unmatched junction bases: 3. CDR1 SQVTM and CDR2 ANQGSEA come from the germline V gene. The CDR3 contains 13 residues.